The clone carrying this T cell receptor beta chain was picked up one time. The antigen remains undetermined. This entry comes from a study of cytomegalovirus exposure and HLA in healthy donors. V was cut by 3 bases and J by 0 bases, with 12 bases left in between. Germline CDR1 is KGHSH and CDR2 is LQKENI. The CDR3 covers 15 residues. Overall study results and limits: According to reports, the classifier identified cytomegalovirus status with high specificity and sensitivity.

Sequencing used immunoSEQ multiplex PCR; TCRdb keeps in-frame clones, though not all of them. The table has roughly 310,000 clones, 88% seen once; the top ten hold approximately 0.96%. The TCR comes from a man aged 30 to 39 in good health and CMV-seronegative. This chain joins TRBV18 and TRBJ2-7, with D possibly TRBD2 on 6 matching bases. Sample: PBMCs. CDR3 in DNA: TGTGCCAGCTCACCGAAGGAGGGCCGCTCCTACGAGCAGTACTTC. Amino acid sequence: CASSPKEGRSYEQYF.